This is a list of T cell receptor beta chains from one sample in a study of T-cell memory formation after mild COVID-19. One entry per CDR3 protein, called by TCRdb with MiXCR from the 5' RACE reads. This table has 450,000 to 650,000 distinct CDR3 sequences, roughly 20% appearing once. Sequenced: PBMCs or a T cell subset sorted from them (not recorded which). These receptors originate from an adult woman who had mild COVID-19 (a few samples of this study predate the infection). Cell type and time point are not known. The CDR3 runs from the conserved cysteine through the conserved F or W. Size is omitted from some rows. Given values are once, few, many or a class for expanded clones.

TRBV5-1	TRBJ2-4	-	CASSLDGRTKNIQYF
TRBV24-1	TRBJ2-1	few	CATSENPFGAGPYNEQFF
TRBV3-1	TRBJ2-1	few	CASRYYQGNEQFF
TRBV6-4	TRBJ2-3	-	CASSETLFRGSTDTQYF
TRBV6-2/TRBV6-3	TRBJ1-6	-	CASSYSTSRDLNSPLHF
TRBV4-1	TRBJ1-2	few	CASSQVIQGPGYTF
TRBV7-2	TRBJ2-1	few	CASSLSTSAYNEQFF
TRBV5-1	TRBJ2-7	few	CASWAGGGSYEQYF
TRBV3-1	TRBJ2-2	-	CASSQELLAGDYGELFF
TRBV5-1	TRBJ1-5	few	CASSPDGSSQPQHF
TRBV6-1	TRBJ1-1	-	CASSEEGTGEAFF
TRBV5-6	TRBJ2-7	once	CASSGAPRPYEQYF
TRBV11-2	TRBJ2-3	few	CASSFHREDTQYF
TRBV19	TRBJ1-5	-	CASRTPTDLNQPQHF
TRBV29-1	TRBJ2-7	-	CSVTAASYEQYF
TRBV5-1	TRBJ1-6	-	CASSYDTDSPLHF
TRBV9	TRBJ2-7	-	CASSVAGGLWEQYF
TRBV4-2	TRBJ2-4	-	CASSQDQSGVAKNIQYF
TRBV7-9	TRBJ2-6	-	CASSPQHRDWGRANVLTF
TRBV18	TRBJ2-6	few	CASSPPGRASGANVLTF
TRBV21-1	TRBJ1-5	-	CASSKGREGPQPQHF
TRBV12-3/TRBV12-4	TRBJ2-3	-	CASSRRANQYTDTQYF
TRBV4-2	TRBJ2-2	-	CASSQPGQVDVNTGELFF
TRBV12-3/TRBV12-4	TRBJ2-7	many	CASSGQGNEQYF
TRBV18	TRBJ2-7	-	CASSLGGVLGYEQYF
TRBV29-1	TRBJ2-5	-	CSAKGGAKGQETQYF
TRBV7-2	TRBJ2-7	-	CASSLSGGFYEQYF
TRBV20-1	TRBJ2-1	few	CSARYSGTLYNEQFF
TRBV30	TRBJ1-1	-	CAWSVGGGTEAFF
TRBV20-1	TRBJ2-1	many	CSAASRSQGDEQFF
TRBV29-1	TRBJ2-3	-	CSVERTGGTDTQYF
TRBV24-1	TRBJ2-1	-	CATSETGTGDYNEQFF
TRBV20-1	TRBJ2-1	-	CSAKRLAPLAGGNEQFF
TRBV4-1	TRBJ1-1	few	CASSQTGIMNTEAFF
TRBV6-1	TRBJ2-7	few	CASMTYEQYF
TRBV5-1	TRBJ2-2	few	CASSLRVGSGELFF
TRBV5-1	TRBJ2-1	few	CASSLPGDWTYNEQFF
TRBV12-3/TRBV12-4	TRBJ2-1	few	CASSLKTYNEQFF
TRBV6-6	TRBJ2-2	-	CATKGQGSRTGELFF
TRBV20-1	TRBJ1-1	-	CSARDADSVTEAFF
TRBV7-2	TRBJ1-2	few	CASRAKDGYTF
TRBV20-1	TRBJ2-3	few	CSAWITDTQYF
TRBV27	TRBJ2-7	-	CASSYQGVPYEQYF
TRBV6-1	TRBJ1-6	-	CASSDHTDSSPLHF
TRBV7-2	TRBJ1-1	many	CASSPGTGMNTEAFF
TRBV5-1	TRBJ2-5	few	CASSLAGTEQETQYF
TRBV5-1	TRBJ2-7	-	CASSWDTLYEQYF
TRBV7-9	TRBJ1-5	-	CASSLAAAAGQPQHF
TRBV5-1	TRBJ2-3	-	CASSWQEHSTDTQYF
TRBV4-1	TRBJ2-7	-	CASSQLFGGSYEQYF
TRBV2	TRBJ2-2	few	CASSRNQAGELFF
TRBV7-3	TRBJ2-1	-	CASSNSGGREQFF
TRBV24-1	TRBJ2-3	-	CATSDWKRTDTQYF
TRBV12-3/TRBV12-4	TRBJ1-4	few	CASSLGGNEKLFF
TRBV20-1	TRBJ1-1	-	CSALTANTEAFF
TRBV7-3	TRBJ2-3	-	CASSLSGTLWVDTQYF
TRBV5-1	TRBJ2-1	-	CASSGEGSSYNEQFF